The present T cell receptor beta chain was sequenced within a study of cytomegalovirus exposure and HLA in healthy donors. PCR employed 60 Vbeta and 13 Jbeta primers. The repertoire was sequenced with immunoSEQ multiplex PCR; TCRdb's copy has only in-frame clones and lacks some. The sample holds about 280,000 clones; over 85% are singletons and the top ten take less than 2.5%. Comment on this clone: Antigen specificity is unknown.

Germline CDR1 and CDR2: SGHKS and YYEKEE (reference sequence). Between the trimmed V and J ends, which lost 6 bases and 10 bases, there was a span of 20 bases. The CDR3 extends over 15 amino acids. Study-level points and caveats: Some TCR beta chains (roughly 160 of them) were listed as cytomegalovirus-associated. Exclusion applied to some V segments, including TRBV6-2 and TRBV6-3, as they were indistinguishable. A few chains tied to CMV proved CMV antigen-specific in vitro. Analyses of presence and absence presupposed an approximately uniform sequencing depth across donors.

This sequence joins TRBV5-5 and TRBJ1-6; possibly TRBD1 for D (5 bases). Sequenced material: PBMCs. This TCR was sampled from a woman between 18 and 30 years old in good health and CMV-seronegative. The chain's CDR3 is CASNLGSRVESPLHF. The CDR3 region has the DNA TGTGCCAGCAACCTTGGGTCCAGGGTCGAATCACCCCTCCACTTT.